This TCR beta chain is from a study of cytomegalovirus exposure and HLA in healthy donors (dated by TCRdb to 2015 to 2018). General notes on the study: An earlier analysis of approximately 550 of the donors reported 250 to 300 Gb of sequence data and 117 million unique TCR beta sequences from some 180 million T cells. Class I and class II HLA loci were covered by the typing at four-digit resolution. Donor age, sex, ethnicity and CMV serostatus were compiled alongside the repertoire data. In a later analysis, previously published TCR beta repertoires from roughly 710 donors were re-analyzed and high-resolution HLA genotyping was added so that TCR occurrence patterns could be studied. To predict cytomegalovirus infection status, the study combined high-throughput TCR immunosequencing, statistical association of individual TCRs with disease status, and machine learning. Every repertoire in the discovery cohort had been generated on one and the same sequencing platform. Using immunosequencing, the study profiled T cell repertoires from 500 to 800 subjects and related those repertoires to cytomegalovirus serostatus. In addition to the first cohort of roughly 700 subjects, a separate validation cohort of 120 different subjects was used. Typing coverage varied by locus: roughly 620-640 donors for A, B, C, DRB1 and DQB1; approximately 520 for DQA1; approximately 570 for DPA1; approximately 450 for DPB1. Rather than using new phenotypic data, the later analysis identified candidate immune exposures from TCR beta sequences and from how often those sequences occurred across donors. On average, 235,054 unique TCR beta nucleotide sequences were sequenced per donor among 350 to 400 genotyped donors of the cohort, with roughly 18% of those sequences being non-productive. An early release that covered 640 HLA-typed donors contained approximately 300 gigabases of sequencing data and 80 million or so unique TCR sequences. About five DR-DQ haplotypes were treated as single units for association and clustering because of strong linkage in the cohort. The study aimed to test whether cataloging public T cell receptors could reveal signatures of past pathogen exposure. In an earlier analysis of a few hundred of the donors, high-throughput TCR beta sequencing was used to judge whether each TCR beta V gene segment behaved as functional or pseudogenic. Of the roughly 430 genotyped donors, 65% to 90% fell in the genetic ancestry cluster associated with self-reported Caucasian donors. Genome-wide SNP genotypes for about 65% of the 666 donors were used in a later genetic analysis, which treated that subset as a discovery cohort. Results and caveats for the whole study, not just this receptor: The cohort was sequenced for TCR beta chains only, and without alpha or paired-chain data the features that could be detected were limited. A later analysis found that most CMV-associated TCR beta chains appeared HLA-restricted, with HLA associations seemingly driven largely by CMV exposure. The study listed approximately 150 TCR beta chains as associated with cytomegalovirus. Roughly uniform sequencing depth across donors was assumed in presence/absence analyses, although this assumption may not hold. A later analysis reported that several top co-occurrence clusters appeared linked to parvovirus B19, influenza, CMV and Epstein-Barr virus. The earlier analysis of 587 of the donors excluded some 15 rarely observed V segments, including chromosome 9 orphons, because counts were too low. HLA typing was unavailable for some donors at each locus, so association tests used only the typed subset. It was suggested by the authors that the approach could potentially be generalized to other disease states and immunological phenotypes. A further reported finding was that TCR beta sequences accurately predicted the HLA-A and HLA-B alleles for most subjects in the first cohort. Correlated functional status among segregating V segments might reflect linkage disequilibrium, but an unknown experimental factor could not be ruled out. The classifier was reported to diagnose cytomegalovirus status with high specificity and sensitivity in both the original and validation cohorts. The sequencing pipeline was judged likely to have produced a cluster of highly shared sequence variants as a technical artifact. An association between a missense DCLRE1C variant and V-gene and J-gene trimming of TCR beta chains was found in a later genetic analysis and replicated in an independent cohort. Immune exposure information for the cohort was limited to CMV serostatus. When HLA alleles, especially DR and DQ, strongly co-occurred, TCR associations were difficult to assign to individual alleles. According to a later genetic analysis, donors in an Asian-associated ancestry cluster had fewer N-insertions in productive TCRs than the approximately 610-donor mean. Some IMGT-functional V segments, including TRBV6-2 and TRBV6-3, could not be told apart with the 87-base-pair reads, so those segments were excluded. In vitro tests confirmed that a few of the cytomegalovirus-associated TCR beta chains recognize cytomegalovirus antigens. In an earlier analysis of 587 of the donors, most TCR beta V segments appeared in productive rearrangements about 90% or about 30% of the time, broadly matching IMGT annotations. Most TCR sequences were seen in very few donors, while some public TCRs were found in many individuals. In a later analysis, HLA-associated TCR beta chains showed more clonal expansion and lower generation probabilities than non-associated chains that were equally common. Specific HLA alleles were associated with 15,000 to 20,000 TCR beta sequences at a false discovery rate of 0.05 in a later analysis. A later analysis found that TCR association rates varied across HLA loci, with DRB1 alleles showing the most associated TCRs and HLA-C alleles the fewest.

Libraries came from the immunoSEQ multiplex PCR assay. The multiplex PCR relied on a mix of 60 forward primers for TCR Vbeta segments and 13 reverse primers for TCR Jbeta segments. The CDR3 region of rearranged TCR beta genes was amplified from genomic DNA with a multiplex PCR assay. On the Illumina HiSeq System, the amplified TCR beta libraries were sequenced as 87-base-pair reads. Under the source paper's analysis protocol: Across the 500 to 850 repertoires, a later analysis counted roughly 84 million unique TCR beta chains, roughly 11 million of which were shared by at least two donors. A nearest-neighbor algorithm error-corrected the raw reads and collapsed the reads into unique sequences, merging closely related sequences to remove PCR and sequencing errors. Alignment of CDR3 sequences to IMGT reference sequences was used to assign V, D and J gene segments. Each retained sequence needed at least a six-nucleotide match to both a V gene segment and a J gene segment. A rearrangement was called productive if the CDR3 had no stop codons and remained in frame with V and J, and every other rearrangement was called non-productive. CDR3 was defined by IMGT convention, running from the second conserved V-encoded cysteine to the conserved J-encoded phenylalanine. Sequences without an unambiguous match to a single V gene segment were excluded from the earlier analysis of over 500 of the donors. In an earlier analysis of approximately 610 of the donors, V segments were called functional above 56.7% productive rearrangements and were called segregating when the between-donor standard deviation exceeded 5%. A statistical classification framework was built to diagnose cytomegalovirus status from the catalog of TCR beta chain sequences. In a later analysis, TCR nucleotide sequences were compared against IMGT/GENE-DB human TR gene sequences so that V and J genes could be assigned. In a later analysis, CDR3 sequences and most-parsimonious VDJ recombination scenarios were assigned using the TCRdist pipeline. In a later analysis, each TCR beta chain was defined by its CDR3 amino acid sequence together with its V-gene family, and reads without a unique V-gene family were excluded. In a later analysis, approximately 590 highly shared, low-generation-probability nucleotide sequences were removed to address suspected cross-contamination and a sequencing artifact. In a later analysis, a clonal expansion index for each public chain was calculated from normalized within-repertoire ranks of inferred template counts. Generation probabilities in a later analysis came from a VDJ recombination model fitted to out-of-frame rearrangements, and those results were checked against IGoR. In a later analysis, hypergeometric tests were used to score TCR-TCR, TCR-HLA and TCR-CMV co-occurrence, with a repertoire-size bias correction applied to TCR pairs. False discovery rates were estimated in a later analysis by permuting HLA or CMV assignments 20 times. In a later analysis, co-occurring TCRs were grouped using DBSCAN, with TCRdist sequence similarity added in when clustering inside HLA-allele-positive subsets. For co-occurrence clustering, repertoires with fewer than 30,000 or more than 120,000 public chains were excluded, along with four to six repertoires with anomalous nucleotide sharing. TCRdb re-hosts the immuneACCESS table, in-frame sequences only. Its copies lack some clones; in the studies checked, an unresolved V gene accounts for under half of them, and the cause for the rest is not known. D and trimming come from the DNA, and the V and J calls and clone size come from that table. The sample's own table lists just over 80,000 clones. Jointly, the top ten make up 0.95% to 1.3% of the sample.

With respect to this clone: Its antigen target is currently unknown.

In total, approximately 700 healthy bone marrow donors made up the cohort. Cohort members were all nominally healthy when sampled, although unrecorded immune exposures were likely present. The donor was CMV seronegative and was included in the group of a few hundred seronegative cohort members. Every donor gave a peripheral blood sample, and the peripheral blood mononuclear cells from that sample were used for TCR beta sequencing. The Qiagen DNeasy Blood Extraction Kit was used to extract genomic DNA from the blood cell samples. Trimmed from V: 4 bases; trimmed from J: 5 bases; junction bases lacking a gene match: 2. Taken from the germline V gene (reference sequence), the CDR1 and CDR2 loops are SGHNT and YYREEE. Its CDR3 holds 13 amino acids, cysteine through phenylalanine. Only the CDR3 DNA is retained, 39 bases long and in frame from the first base.

This receptor chain uses TRBV5-4 and TRBJ2-7, and TRBD2 aligns with 11 junction nucleotides. Sequencing used PBMCs. This clonotype was sampled from a woman younger than 45 in good health and CMV-seronegative. The nucleotide sequence reads TGTGCCAGCAGCATTAGCGGGAGGGACGAGCAGTACTTC. It specifies CASSISGRDEQYF. Full variable domain (CDR3 extended with the reference TRBV5-4 and TRBJ2-7 proteins): ETGVTQSPTHLIKTRGQQVTLRCSSQSGHNTVSWYQQALGQGPQFIFQYYREEENGRGNFPPRFSGLQFPNYSSELNVNALELDDSALYLCASSISGRDEQYFGPGTRLTVT.